This T cell receptor (beta chain) was profiled in a study of technical replicates of blood from a few donors. Assay: immunoSEQ multiplex PCR; the TCRdb copy retains only in-frame clones and omits some. The sample shows 67,000 or so clones, 80% to 95% of them seen only once. This CDR3 contains 14 residues. With V trimmed by 5 bases and J by 6 bases, 9 bases remained unmatched. Material for sequencing was T cells isolated from PBMCs. The rearrangement links TRBV5-3 to TRBJ2-7, with 9 bases fitting TRBD1. TRBV5-3 is annotated as an ORF whose role is uncertain. This TCR derives from a human donor in good health. The CDR3 loop reads CARRGGQGFGEQYF. The CDR3 coding sequence is TGTGCCAGAAGGGGGGGACAGGGTTTCGGCGAGCAGTACTTC.